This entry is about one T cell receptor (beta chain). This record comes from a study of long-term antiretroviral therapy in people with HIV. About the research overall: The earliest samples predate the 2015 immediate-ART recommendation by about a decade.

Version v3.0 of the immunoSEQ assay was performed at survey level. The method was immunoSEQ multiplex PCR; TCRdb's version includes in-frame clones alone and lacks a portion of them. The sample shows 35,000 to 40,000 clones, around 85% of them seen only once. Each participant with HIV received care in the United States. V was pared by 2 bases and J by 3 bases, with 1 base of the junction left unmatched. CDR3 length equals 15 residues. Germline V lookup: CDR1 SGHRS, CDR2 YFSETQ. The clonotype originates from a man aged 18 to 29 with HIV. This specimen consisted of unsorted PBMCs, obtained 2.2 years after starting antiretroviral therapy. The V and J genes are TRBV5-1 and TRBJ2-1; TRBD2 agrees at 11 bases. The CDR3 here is CASSFSGGVYNEQFF. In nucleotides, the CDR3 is TGCGCCAGCAGCTTTAGCGGGGGGGTCTACAATGAGCAGTTCTTC.